The 9 T cell receptor beta chains reported below all come from one sample, sequenced in a study of Graves' ophthalmopathy and Graves' hyperthyroidism. Amplification from RNA transcripts yielded the TCR beta CDR3 regions. HTBI primers served in a first-round RT-PCR, which a second-round multiplex PCR followed. Using its own MiXCR run on the multiplex PCR reads, TCRdb lists one record per CDR3 protein. This table has over a million distinct CDR3 sequences, about two fifths appearing once. The specimen sequenced was peripheral blood or thyroid tissue (not recorded which). These receptors were taken from an adult man with Graves' hyperthyroidism.

The table lists this clonotype with a few counts. A read error may account for a junction end that differs from germline. This rearrangement joins TRBV10-3 to TRBJ2-2; D might be TRBD2 (5 bases). Per the germline V gene, CDR1 is ENHRY and CDR2 is SYGVKD. The CDR3 length is 14 residues. The chain's CDR3 is CASSGLSNAGELFF. The DNA of the CDR3 is TGTGCCAGCAGCGGACTTTCGAACGCCGGGGAGCTGTTTTTT.

This clonotype was counted ten times or more. The J gene is TRBJ1-4, the V gene TRBV11-2; D unclear. The CDR3 runs 12 residues. V lost 2 bases and J 8 bases, leaving 6 bases between the germline ends. Looked up from germline, CDR1 is SGHAT and CDR2 is FQNNGV. The CDR3 here is CASSLNGEKLFF. DNA of the CDR3: TGTGCCAGCAGCTTAAACGGAGAAAAACTGTTTTTT.

The V gene is TRBV27, the J gene TRBJ2-7; D might be TRBD1 (6 bases). There are 12 residues in the CDR3. V shed 3 bases and J shed 6 bases, with 9 bases lying between them. Germline V CDR1 and CDR2: MNHEY, SMNVEV (reference sequence). The CDR3, as DNA: TGTGCCAGCAGTTTTATGGGGGCCGAGCAGTACTTC. Its translation: CASSFMGAEQYF.

Many counts were recorded for this clonotype. The genes are TRBV7-9 and TRBJ2-7; 7 nucleotides agree with TRBD1. The V segment lost 4 bases and the J segment 3 bases; nucleotides outside the gene matches: 9. CDR3 length: 15 amino acids. Per the germline V gene, CDR1 is SEHNR and CDR2 is FQNEAQ (reference sequence). The DNA of the CDR3 is TGTGCCAGCAGCTCATGGGACAGTGTGGACTACGAGCAGTACTTC. It is translated as CASSSWDSVDYEQYF.

This chain links TRBV29-1 with TRBJ1-1; 10 bases agree with TRBD1. The CDR3 sequence is 14 residues long. CDR1 is SQVTM, CDR2 ANQGSEA, per germline. With V trimmed by 3 bases and J by 8 bases, 9 bases remained unmatched. The CDR3: CSVEGTTGGAEAFF. DNA of the CDR3: TGCAGCGTTGAGGGGACGACAGGGGGCGCGGAAGCTTTCTTT.

This clonotype was picked up a small number of times. The chain uses TRBV4-3 and TRBJ1-5; TRBD1 aligns across 7 bases. From germline, CDR1 is LGHNA and CDR2 YSLEER. CDR3 length equals 15 residues. V gave up 0 bases and J gave up 4 bases; unmatched junction bases: 3. CDR3 nucleotide sequence: TGCGCCAGCAGCCAAGAAGGGGACAGAAATCAGCCCCAGCATTTT. Translated, it gives CASSQEGDRNQPQHF.

At least ten counts were recorded for this clonotype. The rearrangement links TRBV29-1 to TRBJ1-5; possible D gene TRBD1, 5 bases. This CDR3 is built from 14 residues. The V end was cut by 7 bases, the J end by 6 bases, with 19 bases between. Germline CDR1 and CDR2: SQVTM and ANQGSEA. The CDR3 DNA is TGCAGCGGCCCCCGGCAGGGTAGTTGTCAGCCCCAGCATTTT. Its protein product is CSGPRQGSCQPQHF.

The table lists this clonotype with a few counts. The chain has TRBV30 and TRBJ2-7; no clear D. CDR1 GTSNPN and CDR2 SVGIG come from the germline V gene (reference sequence). This CDR3 region has 14 residues. V lost 2 bases, J lost 0 bases, and 11 bases lay in between. The CDR3 is CAWSHQRSSYEQYF. CDR3 DNA sequence: TGTGCCTGGAGTCACCAGAGGAGCTCCTACGAGCAGTACTTC.

This clonotype has a count of ten or more. The genes are TRBV7-8 and TRBJ2-5, with 10 nucleotides matching TRBD2. Germline V lookup: CDR1 SGHVS, CDR2 FQNEAQ. This CDR3 is built from 17 residues. The V and J ends lost 1 base and 2 bases, in that order; junction bases with no gene match: 7. In DNA form, the CDR3 reads TGTGCCAGCAGCTTAGAGGTCCTAGCGGGGGTGCAAGAGACCCAGTACTTC. This encodes CASSLEVLAGVQETQYF.